This is a list of T cell receptor beta chains from one sample in a study of blood T cell repertoires in COVID-19. Sequencing was performed with immunoSEQ multiplex PCR; in TCRdb, only in-frame clones are kept and a portion is missing. Among some 360,000 clones listed, around 87% were seen once. The material sequenced was peripheral blood. The origin of the receptors is a woman aged 60-75 years with COVID-19, enrolled during active disease. Each CDR3 is given with its conserved first and last residue. The D gene is left open where the match is weak. Expanded clones get a size class; other rows say once, few or many, or leave the size out.

d_call	clone_size	j_call	v_call	cdr3_nt	cdr3_aa
.	.	TRBJ1-2	TRBV14	TGTGCCAGCAGCCAAGAGGTCCAGGCTTTCTATGGCTACACCTTC	CASSQEVQAFYGYTF
.	.	TRBJ1-1	TRBV6-1	TGTGCCAGCAGTGAAGACAGGATTAGGGAAGCTTTCTTT	CASSEDRIREAFF
.	few	TRBJ1-4	TRBV11-2	TGTGCCAGCAGCCCGGGGTTCCTTAATGAAAAACTGTTTTTT	CASSPGFLNEKLFF
.	.	TRBJ2-1	TRBV18	TGTGCCAGCTCACTGGAGGTCAGCTCCTACAATGAGCAGTTCTTC	CASSLEVSSYNEQFF
.	.	TRBJ2-7	TRBV6-6	TGTGCCAGCAGGTCCCTTGGGGGGAGCTCCTACGAGCAGTACTTC	CASRSLGGSSYEQYF
.	.	TRBJ2-1	TRBV5-4	TGTGCCAGCAGCCCTGGCGGCTCCTACAATGAGCAGTTCTTC	CASSPGGSYNEQFF
TRBD1	.	TRBJ2-7	TRBV5-4	TGTGCCAGCAGCTCCACGGACAGGGGGATCAACGAGCAGTATTTC	CASSSTDRGINEQYF
.	.	TRBJ2-2	TRBV5-1	TGCGCCAGCAGCTTGGCGGGACTGGCCACCGGGGAGCTGTTTTTT	CASSLAGLATGELFF
.	.	TRBJ2-7	TRBV11-2	TGTGCCAGCAGCGTCCGAGGCTACGAGCAGTACTTC	CASSVRGYEQYF
.	.	TRBJ1-2	TRBV3-1/TRBV3-2	TGTGCCAGCAGCCGGGAGGGGGGATTCTATGGCTACACCTTC	CASSREGGFYGYTF
.	.	TRBJ2-5	TRBV7-6	TGTGCCAGCAGTCCGGGGTTGAGCAGCTCTTCAGAGACCCAGTACTTC	CASSPGLSSSSETQYF
.	.	TRBJ1-1	TRBV18	TGTGCCAGCTCACCAAGGGGGGGGGATGAAGCTTTCTTT	CASSPRGGDEAFF
.	.	TRBJ1-1	TRBV9	TGTGCCAGCAGCGTAGACGGACACTTGAACACTGAAGCTTTCTTT	CASSVDGHLNTEAFF
TRBD1	once	TRBJ1-5	TRBV5-5	TGTGCCAGCAGCCCCGGGACAGGGGATTGGCAGCCCCAGCATTTT	CASSPGTGDWQPQHF
.	few	TRBJ1-1	TRBV28	TGTGCCAGCAGTTTGAACAGGCCTGAAGCTTTCTTT	CASSLNRPEAFF
.	.	TRBJ1-4	TRBV5-1	TGCGCCAGCAGTTACTCTCCGGGAGCAACTAATGAAAAACTGTTTTTT	CASSYSPGATNEKLFF
TRBD1	.	TRBJ1-2	TRBV29-1	TGCAGCGTTGGCCTAGGGGGCAGGGGCTATGGCTACACCTTC	CSVGLGGRGYGYTF
.	.	TRBJ1-4	TRBV3-1/TRBV3-2	TGTGCCAGCAGTCTACGACAAGTCGAAAAACTGTTTTTT	CASSLRQVEKLFF
.	.	TRBJ2-6	TRBV5-6	TGTGCCAGCACTCACTCTGAGGCCAACGTCCTGACTTTC	CASTHSEANVLTF
.	.	TRBJ2-5	TRBV5-5	TGTGCCAGCAGCGGGCAGCGGGACACTCAAGAGACCCAGTACTTC	CASSGQRDTQETQYF
.	once	TRBJ2-3	TRBV19	TGTGCCAGTCAAAATATCGCAGGCACAGATACGCAGTATTTT	CASQNIAGTDTQYF
.	.	TRBJ1-1	TRBV19	TGTGCCAGTAGTACTTGGGACAAAGCCACTGAAGCTTTCTTT	CASSTWDKATEAFF
.	.	TRBJ2-5	TRBV4-1	TGCGCCAGCAGCCTGCACTCGAGCGGAGGAGGTCCTGGGACCCAGTACTTC	CASSLHSSGGGPGTQYF
.	.	TRBJ1-6	TRBV18	TGTGCCAGCTCACCATCGGGGTTATCCTATAATTCACCCCTCCACTTT	CASSPSGLSYNSPLHF
.	.	TRBJ2-7	TRBV5-1	TGCGCCAGCAGCCCTGGGCAATTAGATAACTACGAGCAGTACTTC	CASSPGQLDNYEQYF
TRBD2	.	TRBJ2-3	TRBV7-9	TGTGCCAGCAGCCGCGGACTAGCGGGGGGGCCAGATACGCAGTATTTT	CASSRGLAGGPDTQYF
.	.	TRBJ1-1	TRBV18	TGTGCCAGCTCACCCTTAGGGGACAAGGAAGCTTTCTTT	CASSPLGDKEAFF
TRBD1	.	TRBJ1-4	TRBV7-3	TGTGCCAGCAGCCGAACAGGGGCGCCTAATGAAAAACTGTTTTTT	CASSRTGAPNEKLFF
.	.	TRBJ1-1	TRBV2	TGTGCCAGCACCTACAGGGCCCTGGGGGCTTTCTTT	CASTYRALGAFF
.	once	TRBJ1-2	TRBV5-1	TGCGCCAGCAGCCCTCTGGCAGGGACTAGGGGCTACACCTTC	CASSPLAGTRGYTF
TRBD1	.	TRBJ1-1	TRBV10-1	TGCGCCAGTAGGACAGGGATGAACACTGAAGCTTTCTTT	CASRTGMNTEAFF
TRBD1	.	TRBJ2-5	TRBV27	TGTGCCAGCAGTCCCCTCTCAGGGGGACAAGGAATTAGGACCCAGTACTTC	CASSPLSGGQGIRTQYF
.	once	TRBJ1-5	TRBV5-1	TGCGCCAGCAGCCCCACAGGAGGAGGGAGACAGCCCCAGCATTTT	CASSPTGGGRQPQHF
TRBD1	.	TRBJ1-6	TRBV7-8	TGTGCCAGCAGTTCGGACAGGGCAGTCTCACCCCTCCACTTT	CASSSDRAVSPLHF
.	.	TRBJ1-1	TRBV6-2/TRBV6-3	TGTGCCAGCAGTTACTCCAAGACAGGTAACACTGAAGCTTTCTTT	CASSYSKTGNTEAFF
.	few	TRBJ2-7	TRBV16	TGTGCCAGCAGCCAAGGCATCTCCTACGAGCAGTACTTC	CASSQGISYEQYF
.	.	TRBJ2-5	TRBV6-5	TGTGCCAGCAGTTACTCAGGACAGAGGGGCCAAGAGACCCAGTACTTC	CASSYSGQRGQETQYF